The 9 T cell receptor beta chains in this list originate from one sample, sequenced in a study of T cell responses to AZD1222 COVID-19 vaccine. The method was immunoSEQ multiplex PCR; TCRdb's version includes in-frame clones alone and lacks a portion of them. Here the sample spans about 150,000 clones, under 95% being singletons. The starting material was peripheral blood, obtained on day 0 of AZD1222 vaccination. Receptors originate from an adult in good health.

The gene calls are TRBV13 and TRBJ1-2; no firm D call. V was shortened by 5 bases and J by 6 bases, with 16 bases between the two germline ends. Per germline, CDR1 PRHDT and CDR2 FYEKMQ (reference sequence). This CDR3 is built from 14 residues. The CDR3 protein is CASSLSRSVDGYTF. DNA for the CDR3: TGTGCCAGCAGCCTCTCTAGGTCCGTCGATGGCTACACCTTC.

The genes are TRBV5-1 and TRBJ1-6, with TRBD1 matching over 10 bases. CDR1 is SGHRS, CDR2 YFSETQ, per germline. The V gene end was trimmed by 3 bases and the J gene end by 8 bases; junction bases not matched to a gene: 8. The CDR3 is made up of 16 amino acids. In DNA, the CDR3 is TGCGCCAGCAGCTCAAAGACAGGGGGCCCGGATTCACCCCTCCACTTT. Translation: CASSSKTGGPDSPLHF.

The gene calls are TRBV7-3 and TRBJ2-7; D possibly corresponds to TRBD2 (7 bases). Germline V gene lookup returns CDR1 SGHTA and CDR2 FQGTGA. The V end lost 6 bases, the J end lost 2 bases, and 17 bases lay between the germline ends. CDR3 size: 15 residues. The CDR3 here is CASSPSGAGAYEQYF. The CDR3 DNA follows: TGTGCCAGCAGTCCATCAGGGGCGGGGGCCTACGAGCAGTACTTC. Combining the CDR3 with reference TRBV7-3 and TRBJ2-7 gives the whole variable domain GAGVSQTPSNKVTEKGKYVELRCDPISGHTALYWYRQSLGQGPEFLIYFQGTGAADDSGLPNDRFFAVRPEGSVSTLKIQRTERGDSAVYLCASSPSGAGAYEQYFGPGTRLTVT.

The V call is TRBV20-1, the J call TRBJ2-5; D uncertain. The CDR3 totals 11 residues. Germline V CDR1 and CDR2: DFQATT, SNEGSKA (reference sequence). The DNA for the CDR3 is TGCAGCCCCCGTTGGTCGGAGACCCAGTACTTC. Its protein is CSPRWSETQYF.

This rearrangement joins TRBV19 to TRBJ2-2; 7 bases agree with TRBD2. The CDR3 runs 17 residues. From germline, CDR1 is LNHDA and CDR2 SQIVND (reference sequence). After removal of 1 base from V and 4 bases from J, the junction contained 9 bases not matched to a gene. CDR3 sequence reads: CASSIGRGGSGTGELFF. DNA of the CDR3: TGTGCCAGTAGTATAGGGCGCGGGGGTTCTGGCACCGGGGAGCTGTTTTTT.

This clone was seen more than once but under ten times. V is TRBV7-9 and J is TRBJ2-1, with D possibly called TRBD1 or TRBD2 (5 bases each). The germline V gene has CDR1 SEHNR and CDR2 FQNEAQ (reference sequence). V shed 7 bases and J shed 7 bases, with 20 bases lying between them. The CDR3 consists of 15 residues. In DNA form, the CDR3 reads TGTGCCAGCACCTCCAAGGGACCAACCTCAAATGAGCAGTTCTTC. Protein sequence: CASTSKGPTSNEQFF.

The V gene is TRBV28, the J gene TRBJ1-1, with 7 bases lining up with TRBD1. V gave up 9 bases and J gave up 6 bases; unmatched junction bases: 4. The length of the CDR3 is 11 residues. Germline CDR1 and CDR2: MDHEN and SYDVKM. This chain's CDR3 is CASYRGAEAFF. CDR3 sequence (DNA): TGTGCCAGTTACAGGGGCGCTGAAGCTTTCTTT. The entire variable domain, with the rest obtained from reference TRBV28 and TRBJ1-1, is as follows: DVKVTQSSRYLVKRTGEKVFLECVQDMDHENMFWYRQDPGLGLRLIYFSYDVKMKEKGDIPEGYSVSREKKERFSLILESASTNQTSMYLCASYRGAEAFFGQGTRLTVV.

The chain uses TRBV19 and TRBJ2-1; 12 bases are shared with TRBD2. The length of the CDR3 is 17 residues. V shed 3 bases, J shed 0 bases, and the junction held 3 bases outside the gene matches. Looked up from germline, CDR1 is LNHDA and CDR2 is SQIVND (reference sequence). CDR3 residues: CASSIGLAGYSYNEQFF. The CDR3 DNA follows: TGTGCCAGTAGTATTGGACTAGCGGGGTACTCCTACAATGAGCAGTTCTTC.

The rearrangement uses TRBV18 and TRBJ2-7, with D possibly called TRBD1 or TRBD2 (5 bases each). This CDR3 is built from 15 residues. The ends were cut back, 5 bases at V and 6 bases at J, with 20 bases in the middle. The germline gives CDR1 KGHSH, CDR2 LQKENI. The CDR3 loop is CASSMPGRHGGEQYF. Here the CDR3 DNA reads TGTGCCAGCTCAATGCCGGGAAGACATGGGGGCGAGCAGTACTTC. Filled out from reference TRBV18 and TRBJ2-7, the complete variable domain reads NAGVMQNPRHLVRRRGQEARLRCSPMKGHSHVYWYRQLPEEGLKFMVYLQKENIIDESGMPKERFSAEFPKEGPSILRIQQVVRGDSAAYFCASSMPGRHGGEQYFGPGTRLTVT.